This is a list of T cell receptor beta chains from one sample in a study of blood T cell repertoires in COVID-19. Measured with immunoSEQ multiplex PCR; TCRdb has only the in-frame clones, and not every one. The sample records about 200,000 clones, roughly 84% being singletons. Sequences were obtained from peripheral blood. These receptor sequences come from a man between 35 and 55 years old with acute or convalescent COVID-19. Each CDR3 is given with its conserved first and last residue.

cdr3_aa,j_call,v_call
CASSLTSGGGDTGELFF,TRBJ2-2,TRBV7-2
CASSPTGGAYGYTF,TRBJ1-2,TRBV27
CASSQDQTSGREQFF,TRBJ2-1,TRBV3-1/TRBV3-2
CASSLTDTNYGYTF,TRBJ1-2,TRBV6-5
CSVETVNTEAFF,TRBJ1-1,TRBV29-1
CASSLRGQDTEAFF,TRBJ1-1,TRBV19
CASSLVGPNDPNSPLHF,TRBJ1-6,TRBV5-6
CASSHPGWRRNTGELFF,TRBJ2-2,TRBV9
CASSLEIDQPQHF,TRBJ1-5,TRBV11-2
CASSYLAGVTDTQYF,TRBJ2-3,TRBV6-5
CASSPNRERGSNTEAFF,TRBJ1-1,TRBV13
CASSPGQGARETQYF,TRBJ2-5,TRBV6-5
CASSTSRGQTEAFF,TRBJ1-1,TRBV5-4
CASSRDQDAGNTIYF,TRBJ1-3,TRBV27
CASSTPQDRVAYEQYF,TRBJ2-7,TRBV7-2
CASSRDTNTGELFF,TRBJ2-2,TRBV10-1
CASSLVMGGYNEQFF,TRBJ2-1,TRBV7-9
CAWRASQVINTGELFF,TRBJ2-2,TRBV30
CAWSGLAGVNQPQHF,TRBJ1-5,TRBV30
CASTASGGLSSYEQYF,TRBJ2-7,TRBV27
CASSSDRVGDTIYF,TRBJ1-3,TRBV6-5
CASSPGLEVDTQYF,TRBJ2-3,TRBV6-5
CASSPTLTDNEQFF,TRBJ2-1,TRBV3-1/TRBV3-2
CASSFSGDHEQFF,TRBJ2-1,TRBV5-1
CASSGDRATGELFF,TRBJ2-2,TRBV27
CASSRSGTSGRTGNEQFF,TRBJ2-1,TRBV7-2
CASRARETPTDTQYF,TRBJ2-3,TRBV5-1
CASSYTMDRGNTIYF,TRBJ1-3,TRBV6-5
CASCSGSLTGTDTQYF,TRBJ2-3,TRBV6-6
CSVVDRGGRLAFF,TRBJ1-1,TRBV29-1
CASSLKATGNQPQHF,TRBJ1-5,TRBV7-2
CASSQGLAGVYNEQFF,TRBJ2-1,TRBV3-1/TRBV3-2
CASRLDRGPETQYF,TRBJ2-5,TRBV2
CASSQDFRDSTSGTEAFF,TRBJ1-1,TRBV4-2
CASSQRLRERSDTQYF,TRBJ2-3,TRBV14
CASSLTLTRALPYEQYF,TRBJ2-7,TRBV11-2
CASSPRTSGINEQFF,TRBJ2-1,TRBV18
CSGDGQSEAFF,TRBJ1-1,TRBV29-1
CASSFYSTTEGYTF,TRBJ1-2,TRBV5-5
CASSADPFVGLQHF,TRBJ1-5,TRBV18
CASSNDRVAEAFF,TRBJ1-1,TRBV13
CAWSVQGAGELFF,TRBJ2-2,TRBV30
CASNLGQGRFGYTF,TRBJ1-2,TRBV19
CASSRGGTGANVLTF,TRBJ2-6,TRBV7-2
CASSLMGSEGYEQYF,TRBJ2-7,TRBV7-2
CSGAYAGYGYTF,TRBJ1-2,TRBV29-1
CAYTRIHQTQYF,TRBJ2-5,TRBV12-2
CATSRGSGGTGKHTDTQYF,TRBJ2-3,TRBV15
CASTSTEGAANEKLFF,TRBJ1-4,TRBV19
CASRDSGRLNYEQYF,TRBJ2-7,TRBV3-1/TRBV3-2
CASSPTGQRTDTQYF,TRBJ2-3,TRBV7-3
CASSDLPLGLSQETQYF,TRBJ2-5,TRBV6-1
CASSFLAGNEQFF,TRBJ2-1,TRBV7-2
CASSPDTRFFNYGYTF,TRBJ1-2,TRBV11-2
CASRIAGRFDEQYF,TRBJ2-7,TRBV27
CASSSFLSFQGADYEQYF,TRBJ2-7,TRBV7-9
CSVTGVGTEAFF,TRBJ1-1,TRBV29-1
CASSIRGSGTEAFF,TRBJ1-1,TRBV19
CASSSGPRLPGEQYF,TRBJ2-7,TRBV19
CASSDPTSGITGELFF,TRBJ2-2,TRBV25-1